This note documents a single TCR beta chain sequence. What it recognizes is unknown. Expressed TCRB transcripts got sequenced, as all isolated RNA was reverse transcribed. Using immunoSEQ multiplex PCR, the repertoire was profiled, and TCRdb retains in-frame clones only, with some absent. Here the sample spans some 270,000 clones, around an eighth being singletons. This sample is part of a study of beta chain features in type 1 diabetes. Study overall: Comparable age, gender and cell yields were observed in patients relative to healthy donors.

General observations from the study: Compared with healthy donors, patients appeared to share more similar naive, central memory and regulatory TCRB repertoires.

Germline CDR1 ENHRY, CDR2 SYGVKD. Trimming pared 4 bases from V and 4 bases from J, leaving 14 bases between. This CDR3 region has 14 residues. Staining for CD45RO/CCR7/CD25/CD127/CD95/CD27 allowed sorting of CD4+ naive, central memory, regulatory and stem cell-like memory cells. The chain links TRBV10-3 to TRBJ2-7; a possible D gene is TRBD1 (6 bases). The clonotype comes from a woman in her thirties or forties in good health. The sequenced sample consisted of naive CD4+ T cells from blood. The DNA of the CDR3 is TGTGCCATCAGTGCGGCAGGGGTTCCTTACGAGCAGTACTTC. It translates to CAISAAGVPYEQYF.